This T cell receptor beta chain derives from a study of blood T cell repertoires in COVID-19. Looking at the study overall: Sample material is recorded as cDNA or gDNA derived from T cells, B-cell-depleted T cells, or PBMCs.

Original analysis: Estimated nucleated cell counts came from reference gene primer amplification. Measured with immunoSEQ multiplex PCR; TCRdb has only the in-frame clones, and not every one. Clone size and the V and J calls come from that table; the DNA yielded D and trimming. The sample records about 140,000 clones, about 74% being singletons. The V gene's germline CDR1 is MNHEY and CDR2 SVGAGI. The junction had 5 bases not matched to a gene; V was cut back by 6 bases and J by 4 bases. The CDR3 length is 13 residues. The chain uses TRBV6-5 and TRBJ1-1; 7 nucleotides line up with TRBD1. Specimen: peripheral blood. The sequence was collected from a man in his fifties or sixties with acute or convalescent COVID-19. CDR3 bases: TGTGCCAGCAGGGCAGCAGGGGGCACTGAAGCTTTCTTT. Protein sequence: CASRAAGGTEAFF.